This T cell receptor beta chain was identified during a study of T cell clonotyping in hematopoietic cell transplantation. The CDR3 has 12 amino acids. The germline V gene encodes CDR1 SGHTA and CDR2 FQGNSA. Trimming stripped 6 bases from V and 6 bases from J, with 9 bases between. The protocol was immunoSEQ multiplex PCR, while the TCRdb copy is restricted to in-frame clones and leaves out a portion. The sample comprises approximately 25,000 clones, around 80% of which are singletons, and about 24% rests with the top ten. Stated time point: recipient sample about 28 days before transplant, after cytoreduction.

The material sequenced was peripheral blood mononuclear cells, taken before stem cell transplant. The source of this sequence is a woman aged 55-75 years with acute myeloid leukemia. Some clones in this sample may be carry-over from other donors' samples. The chain joins TRBV7-2 to TRBJ2-1; D is uncertain. In nucleotides, the CDR3 is TGTGCCAGCAGGGCCGGTGCCAATGAGCAGTTCTTC. It yields the protein CASRAGANEQFF. The whole variable domain, filled in from reference TRBV7-2 and TRBJ2-1, reads GAGVSQSPSNKVTEKGKDVELRCDPISGHTALYWYRQSLGQGLEFLIYFQGNSAPDKSGLPSDRFSAERTGGSVSTLTIQRTQQEDSAVYLCASRAGANEQFFGPGTRLTVL.